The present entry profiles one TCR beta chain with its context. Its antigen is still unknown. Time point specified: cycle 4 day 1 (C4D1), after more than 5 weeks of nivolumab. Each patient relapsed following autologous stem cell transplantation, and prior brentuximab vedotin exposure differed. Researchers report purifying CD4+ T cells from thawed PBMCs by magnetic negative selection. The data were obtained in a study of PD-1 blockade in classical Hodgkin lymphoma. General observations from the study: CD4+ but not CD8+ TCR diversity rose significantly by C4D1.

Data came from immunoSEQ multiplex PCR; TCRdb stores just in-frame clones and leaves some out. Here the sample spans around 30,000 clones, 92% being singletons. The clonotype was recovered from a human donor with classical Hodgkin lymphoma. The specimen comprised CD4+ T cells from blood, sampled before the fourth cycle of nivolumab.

The CDR3 here is CASSEVQAKAGVYGYTF. For the CDR3, the DNA is TGTGCCAGCAGTGAAGTTCAGGCAAAGGCAGGAGTCTATGGCTACACCTTC. This sequence joins TRBV25-1 and TRBJ1-2; D remains unclear. The CDR3 contains 17 residues. Germline lookup yields CDR1 MGHDK and CDR2 SYGVNS. V lost 2 bases to trimming and J lost 4 bases, with 20 bases between them.